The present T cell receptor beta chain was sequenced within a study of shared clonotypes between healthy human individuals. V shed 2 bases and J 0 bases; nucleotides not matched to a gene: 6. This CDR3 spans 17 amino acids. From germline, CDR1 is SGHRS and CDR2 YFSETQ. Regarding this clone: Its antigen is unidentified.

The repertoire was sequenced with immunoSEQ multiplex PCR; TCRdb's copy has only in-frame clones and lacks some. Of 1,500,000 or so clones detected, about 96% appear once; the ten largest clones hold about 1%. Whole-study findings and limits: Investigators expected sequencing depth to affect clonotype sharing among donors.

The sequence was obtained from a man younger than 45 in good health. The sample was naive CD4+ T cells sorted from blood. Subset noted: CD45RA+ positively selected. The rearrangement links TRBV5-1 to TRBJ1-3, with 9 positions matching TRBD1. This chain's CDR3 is CASSLLGTGSSGNTIYF. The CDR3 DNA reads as TGCGCCAGCAGCTTACTGGGGACAGGGTCCTCTGGAAACACCATATATTTT.